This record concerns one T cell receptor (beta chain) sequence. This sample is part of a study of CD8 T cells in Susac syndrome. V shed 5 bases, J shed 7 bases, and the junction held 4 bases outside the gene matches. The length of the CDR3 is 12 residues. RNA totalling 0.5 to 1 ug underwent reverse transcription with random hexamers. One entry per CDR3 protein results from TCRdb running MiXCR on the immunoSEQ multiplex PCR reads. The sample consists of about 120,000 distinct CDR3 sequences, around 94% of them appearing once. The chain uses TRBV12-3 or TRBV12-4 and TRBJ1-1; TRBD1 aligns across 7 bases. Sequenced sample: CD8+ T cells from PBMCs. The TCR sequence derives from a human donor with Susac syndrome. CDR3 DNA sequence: TGTGCCAGCAGTCCGACAGGGAGTGAAGCTTTCTTT. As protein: CASSPTGSEAFF.